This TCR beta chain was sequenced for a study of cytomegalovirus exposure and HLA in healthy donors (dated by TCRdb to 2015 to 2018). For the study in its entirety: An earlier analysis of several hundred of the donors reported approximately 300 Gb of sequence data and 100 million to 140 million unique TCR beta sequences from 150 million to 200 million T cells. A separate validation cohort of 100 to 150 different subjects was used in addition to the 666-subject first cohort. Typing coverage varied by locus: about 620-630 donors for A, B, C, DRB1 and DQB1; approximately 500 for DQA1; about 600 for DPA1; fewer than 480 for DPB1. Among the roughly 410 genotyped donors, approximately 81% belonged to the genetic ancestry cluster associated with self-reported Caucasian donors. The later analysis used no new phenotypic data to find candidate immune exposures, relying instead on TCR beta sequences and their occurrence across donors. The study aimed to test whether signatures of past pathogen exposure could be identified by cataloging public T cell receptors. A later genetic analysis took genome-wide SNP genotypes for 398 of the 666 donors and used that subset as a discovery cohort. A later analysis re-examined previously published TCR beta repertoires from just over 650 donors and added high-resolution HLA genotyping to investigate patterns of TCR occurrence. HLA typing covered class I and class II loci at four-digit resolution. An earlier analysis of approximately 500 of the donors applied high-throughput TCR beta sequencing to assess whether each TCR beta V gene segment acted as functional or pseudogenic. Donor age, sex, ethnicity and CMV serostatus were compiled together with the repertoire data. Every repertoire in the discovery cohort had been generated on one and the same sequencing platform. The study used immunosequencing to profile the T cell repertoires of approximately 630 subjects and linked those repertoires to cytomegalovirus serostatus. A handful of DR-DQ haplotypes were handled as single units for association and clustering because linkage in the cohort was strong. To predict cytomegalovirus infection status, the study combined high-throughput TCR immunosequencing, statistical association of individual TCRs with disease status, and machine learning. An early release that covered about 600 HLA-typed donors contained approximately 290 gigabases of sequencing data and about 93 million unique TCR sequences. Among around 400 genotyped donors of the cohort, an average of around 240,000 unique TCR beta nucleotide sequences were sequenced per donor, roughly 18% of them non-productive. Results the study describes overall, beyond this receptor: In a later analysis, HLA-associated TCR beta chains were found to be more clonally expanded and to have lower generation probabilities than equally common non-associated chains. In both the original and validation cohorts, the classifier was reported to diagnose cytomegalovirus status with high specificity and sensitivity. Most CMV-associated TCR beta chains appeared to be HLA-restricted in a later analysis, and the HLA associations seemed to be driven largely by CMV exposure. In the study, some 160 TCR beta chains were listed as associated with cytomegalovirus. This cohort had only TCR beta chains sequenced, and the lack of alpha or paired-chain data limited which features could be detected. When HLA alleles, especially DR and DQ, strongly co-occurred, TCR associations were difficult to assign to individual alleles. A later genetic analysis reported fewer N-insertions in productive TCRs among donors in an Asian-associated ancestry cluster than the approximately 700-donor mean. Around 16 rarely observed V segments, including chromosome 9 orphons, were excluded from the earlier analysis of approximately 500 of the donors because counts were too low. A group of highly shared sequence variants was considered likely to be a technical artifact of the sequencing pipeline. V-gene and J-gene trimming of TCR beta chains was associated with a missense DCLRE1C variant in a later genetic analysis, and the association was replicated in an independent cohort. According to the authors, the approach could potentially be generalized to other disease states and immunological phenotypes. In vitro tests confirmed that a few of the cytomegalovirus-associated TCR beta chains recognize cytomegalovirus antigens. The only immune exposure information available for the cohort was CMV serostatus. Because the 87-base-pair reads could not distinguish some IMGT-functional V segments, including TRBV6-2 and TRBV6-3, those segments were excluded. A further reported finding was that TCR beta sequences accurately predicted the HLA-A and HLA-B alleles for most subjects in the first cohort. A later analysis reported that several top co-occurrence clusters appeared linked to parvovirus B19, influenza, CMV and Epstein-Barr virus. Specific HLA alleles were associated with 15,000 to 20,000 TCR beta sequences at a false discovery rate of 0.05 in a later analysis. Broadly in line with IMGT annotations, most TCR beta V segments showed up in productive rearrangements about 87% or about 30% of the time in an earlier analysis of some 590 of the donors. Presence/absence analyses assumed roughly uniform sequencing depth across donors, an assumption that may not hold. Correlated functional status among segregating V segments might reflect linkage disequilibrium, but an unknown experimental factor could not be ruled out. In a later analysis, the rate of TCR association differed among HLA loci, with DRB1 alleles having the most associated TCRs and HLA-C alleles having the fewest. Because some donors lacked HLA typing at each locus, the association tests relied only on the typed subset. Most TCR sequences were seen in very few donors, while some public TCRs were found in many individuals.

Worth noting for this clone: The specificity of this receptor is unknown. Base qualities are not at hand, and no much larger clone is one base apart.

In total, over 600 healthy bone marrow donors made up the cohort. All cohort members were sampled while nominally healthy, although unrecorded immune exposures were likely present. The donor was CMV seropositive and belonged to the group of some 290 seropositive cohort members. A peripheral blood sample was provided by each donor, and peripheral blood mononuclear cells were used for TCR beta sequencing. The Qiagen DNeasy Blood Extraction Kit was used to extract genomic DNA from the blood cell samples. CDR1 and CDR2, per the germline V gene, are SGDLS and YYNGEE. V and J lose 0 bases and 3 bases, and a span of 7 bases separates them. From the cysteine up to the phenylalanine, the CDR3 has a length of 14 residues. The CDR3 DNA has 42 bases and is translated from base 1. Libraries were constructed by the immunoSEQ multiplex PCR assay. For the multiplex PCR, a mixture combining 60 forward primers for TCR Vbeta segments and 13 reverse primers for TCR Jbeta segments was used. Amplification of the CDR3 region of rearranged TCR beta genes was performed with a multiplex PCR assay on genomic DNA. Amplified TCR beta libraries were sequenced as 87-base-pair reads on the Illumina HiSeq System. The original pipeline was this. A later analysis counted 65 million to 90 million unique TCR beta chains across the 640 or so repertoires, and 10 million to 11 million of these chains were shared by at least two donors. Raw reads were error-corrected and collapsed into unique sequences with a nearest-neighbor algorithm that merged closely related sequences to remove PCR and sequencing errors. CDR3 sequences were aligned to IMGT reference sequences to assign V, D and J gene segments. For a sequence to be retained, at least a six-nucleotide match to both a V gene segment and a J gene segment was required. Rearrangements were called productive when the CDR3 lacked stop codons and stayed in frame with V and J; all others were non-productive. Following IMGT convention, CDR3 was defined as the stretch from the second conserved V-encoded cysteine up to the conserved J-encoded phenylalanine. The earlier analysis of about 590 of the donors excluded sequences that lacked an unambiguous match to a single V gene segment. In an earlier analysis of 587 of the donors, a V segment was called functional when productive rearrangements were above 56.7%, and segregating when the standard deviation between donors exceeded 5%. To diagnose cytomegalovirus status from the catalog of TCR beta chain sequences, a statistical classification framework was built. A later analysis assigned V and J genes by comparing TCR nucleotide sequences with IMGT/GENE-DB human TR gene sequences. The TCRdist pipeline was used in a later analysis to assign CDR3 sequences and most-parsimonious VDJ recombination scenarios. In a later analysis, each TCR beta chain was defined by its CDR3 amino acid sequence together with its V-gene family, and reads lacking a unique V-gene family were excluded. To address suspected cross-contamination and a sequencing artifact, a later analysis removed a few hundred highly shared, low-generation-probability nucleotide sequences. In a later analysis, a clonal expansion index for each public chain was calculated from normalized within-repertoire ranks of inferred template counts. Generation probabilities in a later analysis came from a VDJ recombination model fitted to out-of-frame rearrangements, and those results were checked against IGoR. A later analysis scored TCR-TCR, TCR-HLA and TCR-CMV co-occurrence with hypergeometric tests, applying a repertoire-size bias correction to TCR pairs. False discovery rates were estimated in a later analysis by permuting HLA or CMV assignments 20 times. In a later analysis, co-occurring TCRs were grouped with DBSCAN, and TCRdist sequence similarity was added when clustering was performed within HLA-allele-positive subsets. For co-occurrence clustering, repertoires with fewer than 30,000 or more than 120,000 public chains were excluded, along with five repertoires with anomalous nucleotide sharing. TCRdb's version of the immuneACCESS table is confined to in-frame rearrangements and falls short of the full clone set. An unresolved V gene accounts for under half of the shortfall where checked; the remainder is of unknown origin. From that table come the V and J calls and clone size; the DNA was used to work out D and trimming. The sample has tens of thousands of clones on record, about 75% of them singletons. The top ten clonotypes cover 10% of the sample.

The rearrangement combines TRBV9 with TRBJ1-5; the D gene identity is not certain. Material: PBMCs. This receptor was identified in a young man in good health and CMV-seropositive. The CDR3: CASSVGLTNQPQHF. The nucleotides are TGTGCCAGCAGCGTAGGACTGACCAATCAGCCCCAGCATTTT.